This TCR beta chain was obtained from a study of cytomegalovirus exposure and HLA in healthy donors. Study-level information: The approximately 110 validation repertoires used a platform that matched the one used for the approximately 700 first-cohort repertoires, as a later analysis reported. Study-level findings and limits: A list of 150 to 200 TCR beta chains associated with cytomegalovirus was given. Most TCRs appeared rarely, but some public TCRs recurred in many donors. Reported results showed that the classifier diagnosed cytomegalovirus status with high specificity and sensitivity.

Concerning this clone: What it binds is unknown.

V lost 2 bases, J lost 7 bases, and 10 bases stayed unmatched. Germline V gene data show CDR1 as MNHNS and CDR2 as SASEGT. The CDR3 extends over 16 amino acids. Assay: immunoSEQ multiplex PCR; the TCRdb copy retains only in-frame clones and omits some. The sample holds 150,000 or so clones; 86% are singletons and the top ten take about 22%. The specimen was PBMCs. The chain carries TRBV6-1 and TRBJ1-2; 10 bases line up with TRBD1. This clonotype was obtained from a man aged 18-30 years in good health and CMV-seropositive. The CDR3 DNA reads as TGTGCCAGCAGTGAAAGGTCGGCCGGGACAGGGGCTGGCTACACCTTC. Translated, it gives CASSERSAGTGAGYTF.